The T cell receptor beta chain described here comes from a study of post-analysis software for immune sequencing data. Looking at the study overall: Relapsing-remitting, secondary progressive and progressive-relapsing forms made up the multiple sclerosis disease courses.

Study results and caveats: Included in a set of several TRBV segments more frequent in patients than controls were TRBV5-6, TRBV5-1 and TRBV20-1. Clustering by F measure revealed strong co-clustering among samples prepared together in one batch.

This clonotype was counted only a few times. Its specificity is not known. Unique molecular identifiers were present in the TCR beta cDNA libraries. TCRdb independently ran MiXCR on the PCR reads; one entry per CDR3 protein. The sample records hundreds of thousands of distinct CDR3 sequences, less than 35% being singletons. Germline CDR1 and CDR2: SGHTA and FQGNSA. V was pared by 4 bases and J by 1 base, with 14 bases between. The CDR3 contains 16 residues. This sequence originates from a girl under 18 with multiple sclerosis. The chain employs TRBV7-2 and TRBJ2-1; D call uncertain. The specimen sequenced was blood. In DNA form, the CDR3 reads TGTGCCAGCAGCTCCGACACCTGGGGATCCTACAATGAGCAGTTCTTC. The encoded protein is CASSSDTWGSYNEQFF.